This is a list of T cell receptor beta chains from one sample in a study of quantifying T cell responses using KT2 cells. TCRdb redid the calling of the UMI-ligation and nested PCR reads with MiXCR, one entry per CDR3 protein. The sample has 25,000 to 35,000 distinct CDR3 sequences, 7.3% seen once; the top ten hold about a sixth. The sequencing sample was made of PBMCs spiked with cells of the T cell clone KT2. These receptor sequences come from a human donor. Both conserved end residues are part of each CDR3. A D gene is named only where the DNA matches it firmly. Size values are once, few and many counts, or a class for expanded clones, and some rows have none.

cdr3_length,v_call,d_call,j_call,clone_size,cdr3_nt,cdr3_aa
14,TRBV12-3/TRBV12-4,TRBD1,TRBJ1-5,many,TGTGCCAGCGGACAGGGGGCGGGCAATCAGCCCCAGCATTTT,CASGQGAGNQPQHF
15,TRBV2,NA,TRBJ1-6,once,TGTGCCAGCAATGAAATGACATCGTATAATTCACCCCTCCACTTT,CASNEMTSYNSPLHF
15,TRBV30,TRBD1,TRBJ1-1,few,TGTGCCTGGATGGCCCACAGGGGTTTGGACACTGAAGCTTTCTTT,CAWMAHRGLDTEAFF
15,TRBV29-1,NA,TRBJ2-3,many,TGCAGCGTTGAGTACGGCAGGAGTCGCACAGATACGCAGTATTTT,CSVEYGRSRTDTQYF
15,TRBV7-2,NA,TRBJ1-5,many,TGTGCCAGCAGCTTAGTAGTTAATAGCAATCAGCCCCAGCATTTT,CASSLVVNSNQPQHF
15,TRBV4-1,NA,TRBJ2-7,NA,TGCGCCAGCAGCCAAGCAGGAGGGCATATCTACGAGCAGTACTTC,CASSQAGGHIYEQYF
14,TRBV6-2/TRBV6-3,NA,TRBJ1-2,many,TGTGCCAGCACGGAGACAGGAACGAACTATGGCTACACCTTC,CASTETGTNYGYTF
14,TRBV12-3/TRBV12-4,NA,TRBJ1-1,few,TGTGCCAGCAGCCCATTTGGGGCCCACACTGAAGCTTTCTTT,CASSPFGAHTEAFF
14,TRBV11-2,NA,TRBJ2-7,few,TGTGCCAGCAGCTTCGAACCGAGCTCCTACGAGCAGTACTTC,CASSFEPSSYEQYF
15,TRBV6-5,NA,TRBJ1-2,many,TGTGCCAGCAGACCGCCGACAGGACTCTACTATGGCTACACCTTC,CASRPPTGLYYGYTF
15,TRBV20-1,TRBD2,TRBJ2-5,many,TGCAGTGCTAGAGTAGGGCGGGGGGGCCAAGAGACCCAGTACTTC,CSARVGRGGQETQYF
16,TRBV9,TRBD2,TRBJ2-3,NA,TGTGCCAGCAGCGTAGAGACTAGCGGCTTCACAGATACGCAGTATTTT,CASSVETSGFTDTQYF
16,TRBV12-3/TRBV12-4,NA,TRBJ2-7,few,TGTGCCAGCAGTACGCGCCCCGGCGGGACAGCCTACGAGCAGTACTTC,CASSTRPGGTAYEQYF
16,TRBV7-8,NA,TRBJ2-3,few,TGTGCCAGCAGTCCTACCTTCCTCCTAAGCACAGATACGCAGTATTTT,CASSPTFLLSTDTQYF
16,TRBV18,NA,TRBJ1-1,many,TGTGCCAGCTCACTCAGGGTTTACGGGATGAACACTGAAGCTTTCTTT,CASSLRVYGMNTEAFF
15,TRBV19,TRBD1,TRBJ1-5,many,TGTGCCAGTAGTTCCGGACAGGGGGGGAATCAGCCCCAGCATTTT,CASSSGQGGNQPQHF
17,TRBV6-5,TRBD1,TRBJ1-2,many,TGTGCCAGCAGTTATGGACAGGGGCGCTCCCGGTACTATGGCTACACCTTC,CASSYGQGRSRYYGYTF
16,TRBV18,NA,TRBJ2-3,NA,TGTGCCAGCTCATCGGCCTATCTTCTCGGTCCAGATACGCAGTATTTT,CASSSAYLLGPDTQYF
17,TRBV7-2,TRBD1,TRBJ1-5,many,TGTGCCAGCAGCTTGGGACAGGGGGCAGGACTGGGTCAGCCCCAGCATTTT,CASSLGQGAGLGQPQHF
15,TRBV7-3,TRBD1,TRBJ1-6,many,TGTGCCAGCAGGGAGCAGGGACAGCGTAATTCACCCCTCCACTTT,CASREQGQRNSPLHF
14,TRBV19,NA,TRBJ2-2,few,TGTGCCAGTAGTAGGCAGCCGAATACCGGGGAGCTGTTTTTT,CASSRQPNTGELFF
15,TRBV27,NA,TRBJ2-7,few,TGTGCCAGCAGTTCAGGGCGACCCATCGCCTACGAGCAGTACTTC,CASSSGRPIAYEQYF